The rows below give T cell receptor beta chains drawn from one sample of a study of blood T cell repertoires in COVID-19. Assay: immunoSEQ multiplex PCR; the TCRdb copy retains only in-frame clones and omits some. The profile shows approximately 260,000 clones, around 80% of them singletons. Sequencing used peripheral blood. The source of these receptors is a woman aged 40 to 50 with active or convalescent COVID-19. The CDR3 runs from the conserved cysteine through the conserved F or W. The D gene is left open where the match is weak. Size is stated for part of the rows, as once, few or many counts, or as a class when the clone is expanded.

d_call: TRBD1; clone_size: NA; v_call: TRBV18; j_call: TRBJ1-2; cdr3_aa: CASSPRQGVGYTF; cdr3_nt: TGTGCCAGCTCACCAAGACAGGGGGTAGGCTACACCTTC
d_call: NA; clone_size: NA; v_call: TRBV19; j_call: TRBJ1-4; cdr3_aa: CASSIFSFNEKLFF; cdr3_nt: TGTGCCAGTAGTATCTTCAGTTTTAATGAAAAACTGTTTTTT
d_call: TRBD2; clone_size: NA; v_call: TRBV27; j_call: TRBJ2-7; cdr3_aa: CASTPRGGRTYEQYF; cdr3_nt: TGTGCCAGCACCCCCCGGGGGGGCAGGACCTACGAGCAGTACTTC
d_call: NA; clone_size: once; v_call: TRBV5-1; j_call: TRBJ2-5; cdr3_aa: CASSLTLGGETQYF; cdr3_nt: TGCGCCAGCAGTTTGACCCTCGGGGGAGAGACCCAGTACTTC
d_call: NA; clone_size: NA; v_call: TRBV6-2/TRBV6-3; j_call: TRBJ1-5; cdr3_aa: CASSLDSSGHQPQHF; cdr3_nt: TGTGCCAGCAGCCTCGACAGCTCAGGGCATCAGCCCCAGCATTTT
d_call: TRBD1; clone_size: few; v_call: TRBV19; j_call: TRBJ1-5; cdr3_aa: CASSDRDRGFREPQHF; cdr3_nt: TGTGCCAGTAGTGACCGGGACAGGGGTTTCAGGGAGCCCCAGCATTTT
d_call: NA; clone_size: once; v_call: TRBV27; j_call: TRBJ1-4; cdr3_aa: CASKQGNNEKLFF; cdr3_nt: TGTGCCAGCAAACAGGGTAATAATGAAAAACTGTTTTTT
d_call: TRBD2; clone_size: NA; v_call: TRBV7-6; j_call: TRBJ2-5; cdr3_aa: CASSLAALIAGGPRETQYF; cdr3_nt: TGTGCCAGCAGCTTAGCGGCCTTAATAGCGGGGGGGCCTCGAGAGACCCAGTACTTC
d_call: NA; clone_size: once; v_call: TRBV3-1/TRBV3-2; j_call: TRBJ1-6; cdr3_aa: CASSPQGRAPLHF; cdr3_nt: TGTGCCAGCAGCCCCCAGGGCAGGGCACCCCTCCACTTT
d_call: NA; clone_size: NA; v_call: TRBV30; j_call: TRBJ1-2; cdr3_aa: CAWSSGARGGGYTF; cdr3_nt: TGTGCCTGGAGTTCCGGTGCCAGGGGTGGCGGCTACACCTTC
d_call: TRBD1; clone_size: NA; v_call: TRBV2; j_call: TRBJ2-7; cdr3_aa: CASTADRGPYEQYF; cdr3_nt: TGTGCCAGCACGGCGGACAGGGGGCCCTACGAGCAGTACTTC
d_call: NA; clone_size: NA; v_call: TRBV29-1; j_call: TRBJ2-2; cdr3_aa: CSVDQGGTGELFF; cdr3_nt: TGCAGCGTTGATCAGGGCGGCACCGGGGAGCTGTTTTTT
d_call: TRBD1; clone_size: NA; v_call: TRBV13; j_call: TRBJ1-3; cdr3_aa: CASSLGQFGGNTIYF; cdr3_nt: TGTGCCAGCAGCTTGGGACAGTTTGGTGGAAACACCATATATTTT
d_call: TRBD1; clone_size: once; v_call: TRBV6-5; j_call: TRBJ1-5; cdr3_aa: CASSMRQGRQPQHF; cdr3_nt: TGTGCCAGCAGCATGAGACAGGGCAGGCAGCCCCAGCATTTT
d_call: NA; clone_size: NA; v_call: TRBV5-1; j_call: TRBJ2-3; cdr3_aa: CASISESDTQYF; cdr3_nt: TGCGCCAGCATCTCGGAGTCCGACACGCAGTATTTT
d_call: NA; clone_size: NA; v_call: TRBV30; j_call: TRBJ1-4; cdr3_aa: CAWSVGGSNEKLFF; cdr3_nt: TGTGCCTGGAGTGTTGGGGGGTCTAATGAAAAACTGTTTTTT
d_call: TRBD2; clone_size: NA; v_call: TRBV9; j_call: TRBJ2-2; cdr3_aa: CASSAGLADTGELFF; cdr3_nt: TGTGCCAGCAGCGCGGGACTAGCGGACACCGGGGAGCTGTTTTTT
d_call: TRBD1; clone_size: NA; v_call: TRBV28; j_call: TRBJ1-2; cdr3_aa: CASSPPGGYGYTF; cdr3_nt: TGTGCCAGCAGTCCTCCAGGGGGCTATGGCTACACCTTC
d_call: NA; clone_size: NA; v_call: TRBV6-5; j_call: TRBJ2-7; cdr3_aa: CVSIRSLYEQYF; cdr3_nt: TGTGTCAGCATCCGTAGCCTCTACGAGCAGTACTTC
d_call: NA; clone_size: NA; v_call: TRBV9; j_call: TRBJ2-2; cdr3_aa: CASSVERGGTGELFF; cdr3_nt: TGTGCCAGCAGCGTAGAGAGGGGGGGCACCGGGGAGCTGTTTTTT
d_call: NA; clone_size: few; v_call: TRBV28; j_call: TRBJ2-5; cdr3_aa: CASSRGFGETQYF; cdr3_nt: TGTGCCAGCAGCCGAGGGTTTGGGGAGACCCAGTACTTC
d_call: TRBD2; clone_size: NA; v_call: TRBV9; j_call: TRBJ2-1; cdr3_aa: CASSLLGLAGGQRDNEQFF; cdr3_nt: TGTGCCAGCAGTCTCCTAGGACTAGCGGGGGGCCAACGAGACAATGAGCAGTTCTTC
d_call: TRBD1; clone_size: NA; v_call: TRBV6-5; j_call: TRBJ2-7; cdr3_aa: CASSWGQSSYEQYF; cdr3_nt: TGTGCCAGCAGCTGGGGACAGAGTAGTTACGAGCAGTACTTC
d_call: NA; clone_size: NA; v_call: TRBV3-1/TRBV3-2; j_call: TRBJ1-2; cdr3_aa: CASSHREIDGYTF; cdr3_nt: TGTGCCAGCAGCCACCGGGAAATTGACGGCTACACCTTC
d_call: NA; clone_size: NA; v_call: TRBV15; j_call: TRBJ1-4; cdr3_aa: CATSRTGATTNEKLFF; cdr3_nt: TGTGCCACCAGCAGGACGGGTGCAACAACTAATGAAAAACTGTTTTTT
d_call: NA; clone_size: NA; v_call: TRBV7-3; j_call: TRBJ1-1; cdr3_aa: CASRRARNTEAFF; cdr3_nt: TGTGCCAGCAGGCGGGCAAGGAACACTGAAGCTTTCTTT
d_call: NA; clone_size: NA; v_call: TRBV2; j_call: TRBJ2-3; cdr3_aa: CASEGRSPTDTQYF; cdr3_nt: TGTGCCAGCGAGGGGAGGAGCCCCACAGATACGCAGTATTTT
d_call: NA; clone_size: NA; v_call: TRBV6-1; j_call: TRBJ2-2; cdr3_aa: CASSRQETGELFF; cdr3_nt: TGTGCCAGCAGCCGACAGGAAACCGGGGAGCTGTTTTTT
d_call: TRBD1; clone_size: few; v_call: TRBV6-1; j_call: TRBJ2-3; cdr3_aa: CASSKGTGKVLADTQYF; cdr3_nt: TGTGCCAGCAGTAAAGGGACAGGGAAGGTTTTGGCAGATACGCAGTATTTT
d_call: TRBD1; clone_size: NA; v_call: TRBV6-5; j_call: TRBJ2-5; cdr3_aa: CASSPGTGGQETQYF; cdr3_nt: TGTGCCAGCAGCCCCGGGACAGGGGGCCAAGAGACCCAGTACTTC
d_call: NA; clone_size: NA; v_call: TRBV6-5; j_call: TRBJ1-2; cdr3_aa: CASSYTIGQGGGYTF; cdr3_nt: TGTGCCAGCAGTTACACAATTGGGCAGGGTGGGGGCTACACCTTC
d_call: NA; clone_size: NA; v_call: TRBV9; j_call: TRBJ1-2; cdr3_aa: CASSQGGYGYTF; cdr3_nt: TGTGCCAGCAGCCAAGGAGGATATGGCTACACCTTC
d_call: NA; clone_size: once; v_call: TRBV11-2; j_call: TRBJ2-4; cdr3_aa: CASSRPGKNIQYF; cdr3_nt: TGTGCCAGCAGCCGACCGGGCAAAAACATTCAGTACTTC
d_call: NA; clone_size: once; v_call: TRBV7-9; j_call: TRBJ1-5; cdr3_aa: CASSLAGGNQPQHF; cdr3_nt: TGTGCCAGCAGCTTAGCTGGGGGCAACCAGCCCCAGCATTTT
d_call: NA; clone_size: few; v_call: TRBV27; j_call: TRBJ1-1; cdr3_aa: CASRPSVGTEAFF; cdr3_nt: TGTGCCAGCAGGCCCAGCGTAGGCACTGAAGCTTTCTTT
d_call: NA; clone_size: NA; v_call: TRBV30; j_call: TRBJ1-6; cdr3_aa: CAWSVDGINSPLHF; cdr3_nt: TGTGCCTGGAGTGTAGACGGGATAAATTCACCCCTCCACTTT
d_call: NA; clone_size: NA; v_call: TRBV7-9; j_call: TRBJ1-1; cdr3_aa: CASSSSFTEAFF; cdr3_nt: TGTGCCAGCAGCTCCAGTTTTACTGAAGCTTTCTTT
d_call: NA; clone_size: NA; v_call: TRBV5-1; j_call: TRBJ2-3; cdr3_aa: CASSSDKYVDTQYF; cdr3_nt: TGCGCCAGCAGCTCGGACAAGTACGTGGATACGCAGTATTTT
d_call: NA; clone_size: once; v_call: TRBV4-1; j_call: TRBJ1-1; cdr3_aa: CASSQGTEKEAFF; cdr3_nt: TGCGCCAGCAGCCAAGGGACAGAAAAGGAAGCTTTCTTT
d_call: TRBD2; clone_size: NA; v_call: TRBV15; j_call: TRBJ2-5; cdr3_aa: CATSRDTSGRAQYF; cdr3_nt: TGTGCCACCAGCAGAGATACTAGCGGGAGGGCCCAGTACTTC
d_call: TRBD2; clone_size: NA; v_call: TRBV6-6; j_call: TRBJ2-1; cdr3_aa: CASSYLGGTSHNEQFF; cdr3_nt: TGTGCCAGCAGTTACCTGGGAGGGACTAGCCACAATGAGCAGTTCTTC
d_call: NA; clone_size: NA; v_call: TRBV5-6; j_call: TRBJ2-3; cdr3_aa: CASSLIGGGTDTQYF; cdr3_nt: TGTGCCAGCAGCTTAATCGGCGGGGGCACAGATACGCAGTATTTT
d_call: TRBD1; clone_size: NA; v_call: TRBV4-1; j_call: TRBJ2-7; cdr3_aa: CASSHPGQAGEQYF; cdr3_nt: TGCGCCAGCAGCCATCCCGGACAGGCCGGCGAGCAGTACTTC
d_call: TRBD1; clone_size: once; v_call: TRBV12-3/TRBV12-4; j_call: TRBJ1-1; cdr3_aa: CASSSPGQLGAFF; cdr3_nt: TGTGCCAGCAGTTCGCCGGGACAGCTGGGGGCTTTCTTT
d_call: TRBD2; clone_size: NA; v_call: TRBV5-1; j_call: TRBJ2-1; cdr3_aa: CASSPGTSGEGEQFF; cdr3_nt: TGCGCCAGCAGCCCGGGGACTAGCGGGGAAGGTGAGCAGTTCTTC
d_call: TRBD1; clone_size: NA; v_call: TRBV7-9; j_call: TRBJ1-2; cdr3_aa: CASTNEGAANYGYTF; cdr3_nt: TGTGCCAGCACGAACGAGGGGGCGGCTAACTATGGCTACACCTTC
d_call: NA; clone_size: NA; v_call: TRBV9; j_call: TRBJ1-4; cdr3_aa: CASSVQVNEKLFF; cdr3_nt: TGTGCCAGCAGCGTCCAGGTTAATGAAAAACTGTTTTTT
d_call: NA; clone_size: few; v_call: TRBV19; j_call: TRBJ1-4; cdr3_aa: CASSTGAASEKLFF; cdr3_nt: TGTGCCAGTAGTACAGGGGCAGCTAGTGAAAAACTGTTTTTT
d_call: NA; clone_size: NA; v_call: TRBV10-2; j_call: TRBJ2-5; cdr3_aa: CASSESGLTLAETQYF; cdr3_nt: TGCGCCAGCAGTGAGTCGGGACTCACCCTAGCAGAGACCCAGTACTTC
d_call: TRBD1; clone_size: NA; v_call: TRBV6-5; j_call: TRBJ1-1; cdr3_aa: CASRLDREAFF; cdr3_nt: TGTGCCAGCAGGTTGGACAGGGAAGCTTTCTTT
d_call: NA; clone_size: few; v_call: TRBV18; j_call: TRBJ2-5; cdr3_aa: CASSPLAQETQYF; cdr3_nt: TGTGCCAGCTCACCATTGGCCCAAGAGACCCAGTACTTC
d_call: NA; clone_size: NA; v_call: TRBV29-1; j_call: TRBJ2-5; cdr3_aa: CSVPGGAGEETQYF; cdr3_nt: TGCAGCGTTCCTGGGGGGGCAGGGGAAGAGACCCAGTACTTC
d_call: NA; clone_size: NA; v_call: TRBV7-8; j_call: TRBJ1-3; cdr3_aa: CASSKHDSHSGNTIYF; cdr3_nt: TGTGCCAGCAGCAAACATGACAGTCACTCTGGAAACACCATATATTTT
d_call: NA; clone_size: NA; v_call: TRBV19; j_call: TRBJ1-3; cdr3_aa: CASSTRDTGNTIYF; cdr3_nt: TGTGCCAGTAGTACCCGGGACACTGGAAACACCATATATTTT
d_call: TRBD1; clone_size: once; v_call: TRBV6-5; j_call: TRBJ1-5; cdr3_aa: CASRKDRGDQPQHF; cdr3_nt: TGTGCCAGCAGAAAAGACAGGGGCGACCAGCCCCAGCATTTT